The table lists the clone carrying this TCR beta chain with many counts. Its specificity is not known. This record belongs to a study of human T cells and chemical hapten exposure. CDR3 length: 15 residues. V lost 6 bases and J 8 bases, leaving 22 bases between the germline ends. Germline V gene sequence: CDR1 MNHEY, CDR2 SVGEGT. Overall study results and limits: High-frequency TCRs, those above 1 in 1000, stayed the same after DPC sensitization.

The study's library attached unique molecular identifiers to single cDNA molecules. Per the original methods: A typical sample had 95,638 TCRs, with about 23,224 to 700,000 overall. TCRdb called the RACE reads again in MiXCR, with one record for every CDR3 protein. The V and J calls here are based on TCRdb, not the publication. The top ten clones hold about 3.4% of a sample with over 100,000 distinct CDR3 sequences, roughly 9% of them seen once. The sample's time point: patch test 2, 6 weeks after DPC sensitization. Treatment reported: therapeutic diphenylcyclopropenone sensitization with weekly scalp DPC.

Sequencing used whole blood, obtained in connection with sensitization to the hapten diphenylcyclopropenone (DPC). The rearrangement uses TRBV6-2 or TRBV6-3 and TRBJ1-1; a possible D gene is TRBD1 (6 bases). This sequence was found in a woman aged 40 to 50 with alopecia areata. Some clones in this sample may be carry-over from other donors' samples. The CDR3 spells CASSPGVSGGREAFF. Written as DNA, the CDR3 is TGTGCCAGCAGCCCGGGGGTCTCCGGGGGGCGAGAAGCTTTCTTT.